A single sample is the source of the 5 T cell receptor beta chains below, sequenced in a study of blood T cell repertoires in COVID-19. The assay was immunoSEQ multiplex PCR, and TCRdb's table has in-frame clones only and misses some. The sample has some 530,000 clones, roughly 85% seen once. The sample was peripheral blood. All receptors derive from a human donor in a cohort sampled during active COVID-19.

This sequence joins TRBV5-1 and TRBJ1-2, with D unclear. CDR1 is SGHRS, CDR2 YFSETQ, per germline. Trimming took 4 bases from V and 6 from J, leaving 16 bases between them. This CDR3 is built from 14 residues. The chain's CDR3 is CASSKAAGGDGYTF. DNA for the CDR3: TGCGCCAGCAGCAAGGCGGCGGGTGGAGATGGCTACACCTTC. Drawing the rest from reference TRBV5-1 and TRBJ1-2, the complete variable domain is KAGVTQTPRYLIKTRGQQVTLSCSPISGHRSVSWYQQTPGQGLQFLFEYFSETQRNKGNFPGRFSGRQFSNSRSEMNVSTLELGDSALYLCASSKAAGGDGYTFGSGTRLTVV.

The chain joins TRBV18 to TRBJ1-2; D call uncertain. V dropped 4 bases and J dropped 2 bases, with 11 bases sitting between them. This CDR3 is 14 amino acids long. Germline V gene data show CDR1 as KGHSH and CDR2 as LQKENI. The DNA of the CDR3 is TGTGCCAGCTCACGAGGGCAAAAGAACTATGGCTACACCTTC. Its protein is CASSRGQKNYGYTF.

This clone was found once. The CDR3: CSASARPNTGELFF. The CDR3 DNA reads TGCAGTGCTAGTGCCAGGCCGAACACCGGGGAGCTGTTTTTT. The chain couples TRBV20-1 to TRBJ2-2; no clear D gene. With 3 bases removed from V and 0 bases from J, the gap between germline ends came to 8 bases. There are 14 residues in the CDR3. Germline V gene lookup returns CDR1 DFQATT and CDR2 SNEGSKA (reference sequence).

This clone was detected only a few times. The chain has TRBV3-1 (or the pseudogene TRBV3-2) and TRBJ2-5; tentative D call: TRBD2 (6 bases). The V end was cut by 0 bases, the J end by 5 bases, with 16 bases between. The CDR3 consists of 16 residues. From germline, CDR1 is LGHDT and CDR2 YNNKEL (reference sequence). CDR3: CASSQDYASGSETQYF. CDR3 bases: TGTGCCAGCAGCCAAGATTACGCCTCCGGGAGTGAGACCCAGTACTTC.

CDR3 sequence: CAINGLAGYNEQFF. In DNA form, the CDR3 reads TGTGCCATCAACGGACTAGCGGGTTACAATGAGCAGTTCTTC. J is TRBJ2-1 and V is TRBV10-3; 11 bases line up with TRBD2. The V segment lost 7 bases and the J segment 4 bases; nucleotides outside the gene matches: 3. The CDR3 runs 14 residues. Germline CDR1 is ENHRY and CDR2 is SYGVKD.